This passage covers 16 T cell receptor beta chains from one sample sequenced in a study of radiation and T cells in renal cell carcinoma. The time point: blood 2 weeks post-SBRT. Indicated treatment: 15 Gy SBRT to primary tumor, nephrectomy 4 weeks later. Method: immunoSEQ multiplex PCR; TCRdb's copy keeps in-frame clones and lacks some. There are under 150,000 clones in the sample; around four fifths occur only once, and approximately 2% lies in the top ten. The source was blood, collected from a patient whose treatment included radiotherapy and nephrectomy. These receptors all come from a woman aged 60 to 75 with renal cell carcinoma.

This rearrangement joins TRBV15 to TRBJ1-3, with D perhaps TRBD1 (5 bases). With 5 bases removed from V and 4 bases from J, the gap between germline ends came to 9 bases. The CDR3 consists of 13 residues. Germline V gene lookup returns CDR1 LNHNV and CDR2 YYDKDF (reference sequence). The CDR3 spells CATSWGSGNTIYF. The CDR3 DNA reads TGTGCCACCAGCTGGGGGTCCGGAAACACCATATATTTT.

This chain joins TRBV6-6 and TRBJ1-3, with no clear D. Trimming cost V 6 bases and J 4 bases, with 19 bases left between them. In germline, CDR1 is MNHNY, CDR2 SVGAGI (reference sequence). CDR3 length equals 16 residues. Here the CDR3 reads CASRFGEVGSGNTIYF. CDR3 DNA: TGTGCCAGCAGATTCGGGGAGGTGGGCTCCGGAAACACCATATATTTT.

The V and J genes are TRBV6-5 and TRBJ1-2; no reliable D call. The length of the CDR3 is 13 residues. The germline V gene encodes CDR1 MNHEY and CDR2 SVGAGI. Trimming stripped 0 bases from V and 4 bases from J, with 6 bases between. DNA for the CDR3: TGTGCCAGCAGTTACTCAGGAAGCTATGGCTACACCTTC. Its protein is CASSYSGSYGYTF.

The chain is built from TRBV2 and TRBJ1-2, with D hard to call. Trimming removed 1 base at V and 2 bases at J, with 11 bases between. Germline V gene data show CDR1 as SNHLY and CDR2 as FYNNEI. This CDR3 comprises 15 residues. The CDR3 DNA reads TGTGCCAGCAGTGAAGGAAGCAGCCCCAACTATGGCTACACCTTC. Its translation: CASSEGSSPNYGYTF.

This clone came up a few times. The gene calls are TRBV11-3 and TRBJ2-2, with TRBD1 matching over 11 bases. Unmatched junction bases numbered 2, after V lost 5 bases and J lost 12 bases. This CDR3 comprises 12 residues. Germline V gene lookup returns CDR1 SGHNT and CDR2 YENEEA. The CDR3 nucleotides read TGTGCCAGCAGCCCGGACAGGGGGCAGCTGTTTTTT. Translation: CASSPDRGQLFF.

The CDR3 DNA sequence: TGTGCCAGCAGGAACTCCCGGGACCAGGGGACCCAGTACTTC. It yields the protein CASRNSRDQGTQYF. This sequence joins TRBV11-2 and TRBJ2-5; D is possibly TRBD1 or TRBD2 (5 bases each). Trimming left V 6 bases short and J 7 bases short, with 18 bases between. The length of the CDR3 is 14 residues. Germline V lookup: CDR1 SGHAT, CDR2 FQNNGV.

The chain couples TRBV7-9 to TRBJ1-5; 7 bases match TRBD1. The V segment lost 5 bases and the J segment 6 bases; nucleotides outside the gene matches: 7. CDR3 length: 14 residues. Germline V gene sequence: CDR1 SEHNR, CDR2 FQNEAQ (reference sequence). CDR3: CASSHLDRAQPQHF. The CDR3 DNA reads TGTGCCAGCAGCCACCTTGACAGGGCTCAGCCCCAGCATTTT.

This clone showed up just a few times. At the DNA level, this CDR3 is encoded by other sequences in the same sample as well. This chain uses TRBV4-1 with TRBJ1-1; a possible D gene is TRBD1 (5 bases). This CDR3 is 14 amino acids long. The germline V and J ends were trimmed by 1 base and 1 base, with 7 bases remaining between them. The germline V gene has CDR1 MGHRA and CDR2 YSYEKL. Here the CDR3 reads CASSQVGQNTEAFF. Here the CDR3 DNA reads TGCGCCAGCAGCCAAGTCGGACAGAACACTGAAGCTTTCTTT.

The chain joins TRBV6-1 to TRBJ2-7; maybe TRBD1 (6 bases). Germline CDR1 and CDR2: MNHNS and SASEGT. This CDR3 has 17 residues. Trimming shortened V by 3 bases and J by 2 bases, and 20 bases separated the two germline ends. The CDR3: CASSDGIGTGYPYEQYF. Here the CDR3 DNA reads TGTGCCAGCAGTGACGGGATAGGTACAGGGTACCCCTACGAGCAGTACTTC.

The chain couples TRBV12-2 to TRBJ1-3; TRBD1, as called in the table, went unchecked against the DNA. TRBV12-2 is given as a pseudogene. This CDR3 comprises 15 residues. Written as DNA, the CDR3 is TGTGCAAGTCGCCCCCCGGACAGCTCTGGAAACACCATATATTTT. Amino acid sequence: CASRPPDSSGNTIYF.

This chain connects TRBV9 to TRBJ2-2; D is undetermined. The CDR3 is 13 residues long. The germline CDR1 and CDR2 sequences are SGDLS and YYNGEE. V lost 0 bases and J lost 7, with 7 bases in between. The CDR3 DNA is TGTGCCAGCAGCGTAGACTTCGGCGGGGAGCTGTTTTTT. Its translation is CASSVDFGGELFF.

This clone was seen just once. The chain has TRBV9 and TRBJ2-2, with 11 nucleotides matching TRBD2. This CDR3 contains 17 residues. The junction had 13 bases not matched to a gene; V was cut back by 5 bases and J by 7 bases. Germline-derived CDR1 and CDR2 are SGDLS and YYNGEE. The CDR3 is CASSLGLAGGLVGELFF. The CDR3 DNA reads TGTGCCAGCAGTCTAGGGCTAGCGGGAGGCTTGGTCGGGGAGCTGTTTTTT.

This sequence joins TRBV6-1 and TRBJ2-1, with TRBD2 matching over 9 bases. The germline V gene encodes CDR1 MNHNS and CDR2 SASEGT. The CDR3 totals 14 residues. Trimming cost V 7 bases and J 4 bases; bases outside gene matches: 5. The CDR3 reads CASTRREGYNEQFF. The CDR3 nucleotides read TGTGCCAGCACTCGGCGGGAGGGTTACAATGAGCAGTTCTTC.

The genes are TRBV4-3 and TRBJ2-6; unclear D gene. Trimming took 4 bases from V and 1 from J, leaving 8 bases between them. Germline lookup yields CDR1 LGHNA and CDR2 YSLEER. The CDR3 is 15 residues long. The CDR3 DNA reads as TGCGCCAGCAGCCGTTGGGTGTCTGGGGCCAACGTCCTGACTTTC. As protein: CASSRWVSGANVLTF.

The CDR3: CASSAWDRMNTEAFF. The CDR3 region has the DNA TGTGCCAGCAGCGCCTGGGACAGAATGAACACTGAAGCTTTCTTT. The V gene is TRBV21-1, the J gene TRBJ1-1; the table gives TRBD1 as D, unverified against the DNA. TRBV21-1 is shown as a pseudogene. CDR3 length equals 15 residues.

The chain carries TRBV14 and TRBJ1-6; D is uncertain. CDR1 and CDR2 from the germline V gene are SGHDN and FVKESK. V lost 0 bases to trimming and J lost 6 bases, with 6 bases between them. This CDR3 is 14 amino acids long. This CDR3 is CASSQETPNSPLHF. The DNA for the CDR3 is TGTGCCAGCAGCCAAGAAACGCCTAATTCACCCCTCCACTTT.